The 20 T cell receptor beta chains in this list originate from one sample, sequenced in a study of cytomegalovirus exposure and HLA in healthy donors. PCR amplification relied on 60 Vbeta primers (plus 13 Jbeta primers). Method: immunoSEQ multiplex PCR; TCRdb's copy keeps in-frame clones and lacks some. The sample shows under 250,000 clones, 78% of them seen only once. Sequenced material: PBMCs. Receptors originate from a boy younger than 18 in good health and CMV-seronegative.

In nucleotides, the CDR3 is TGTGCCAGCAGTAAGGACAGGGGGAACACTGAAGCTTTCTTT. Protein product: CASSKDRGNTEAFF. This rearrangement joins TRBV6-1 to TRBJ1-1; 9 bases fit TRBD1. The CDR3 has 14 residues. CDR1 and CDR2 (germline): MNHNS, SASEGT. The ends lost 5 bases at V and 1 base at J; junction bases unmatched: 2.

The V and J genes are TRBV7-9 and TRBJ2-7, with 7 bases matching TRBD1. CDR3 length equals 14 residues. V was pared by 6 bases and J by 5 bases, with 10 bases of the junction left unmatched. Germline CDR1 reads SEHNR; CDR2 reads FQNEAQ (reference sequence). CDR3 nucleotide sequence: TGTGCCAGCAGACCGACAGGGACACGCGACGAGCAGTACTTC. Its protein is CASRPTGTRDEQYF.

The chain combines TRBV6-5 with TRBJ1-2; 8 bases are shared with TRBD1. CDR3 length: 14 amino acids. Trimming removed 6 bases from V and 2 bases from J; junction bases left unmatched: 5. Germline CDR1 reads MNHEY; CDR2 reads SVGAGI. CDR3 bases: TGTGCCAGCAGCAGACAGGGGAGGAACTATGGCTACACCTTC. Translation: CASSRQGRNYGYTF.

The chain employs TRBV2 and TRBJ1-4; no definite D call. CDR1 is SNHLY, CDR2 FYNNEI, per germline. This CDR3 contains 13 residues. The V gene lost 11 bases and the J gene lost 5 bases, with 15 bases spanning the gap. The CDR3 nucleotides read TGTGCCGGAGAGACGGCCAACAATGAAAAACTGTTTTTT. Its protein is CAGETANNEKLFF.

The chain is built from TRBV11-2 and TRBJ1-5; a weak D match, TRBD1 (6 bases). The CDR3 is 15 amino acids. Germline CDR1 and CDR2: SGHAT and FQNNGV. Trimming shortened V by 3 bases and J by 3 bases, and 12 bases separated the two germline ends. In nucleotides, the CDR3 is TGTGCCAGCAGCTTGTACGGGGGGCACAATCAGCCCCAGCATTTT. This translates into CASSLYGGHNQPQHF.

The chain employs TRBV23-1 and TRBJ2-7; TRBD1 is a possible D gene (6 bases). TRBV23-1 carries the ORF label, with uncertain function. V dropped 2 bases and J dropped 4 bases, with 9 bases sitting between them. This CDR3 is built from 13 residues. DNA of the CDR3: TGCGCCAGCAGTCAAGGGGGCAGGTACGAGCAGTACTTC. This gives the protein CASSQGGRYEQYF.

This sequence joins TRBV4-1 and TRBJ2-1; the D gene is possibly TRBD1 (6 bases). CDR3 size: 14 residues. Trimming stripped 0 bases from V and 7 bases from J, with 10 bases between. Per germline, CDR1 MGHRA and CDR2 YSYEKL. CDR3 sequence reads: CASSQERTVNEQFF. The CDR3 nucleotides read TGCGCCAGCAGCCAAGAACGGACAGTAAATGAGCAGTTCTTC.

In this sample, this clone turned up once. This chain links TRBV7-9 with TRBJ1-4, with a weak D call TRBD1 (5 bases). The CDR3 contains 14 residues. Germline V CDR1 and CDR2: SEHNR, FQNEAQ (reference sequence). Trimming took 3 bases from V and 2 from J, leaving 7 bases between them. CDR3 protein: CASSFGGTNEKLFF. As DNA, the CDR3 is TGTGCCAGCAGCTTTGGGGGGACTAATGAAAAACTGTTTTTT.

The chain uses TRBV27 and TRBJ2-1; D possibly corresponds to TRBD2 (5 bases). Trimming stripped 6 bases from V and 2 bases from J, with 11 bases between. The CDR3 runs to 14 residues. The germline CDR1 and CDR2 sequences are MNHEY and SMNVEV (reference sequence). The CDR3 protein is CASRDGVTYNEQFF. The CDR3 region has the DNA TGTGCCAGCAGGGACGGGGTCACCTACAATGAGCAGTTCTTC.

The chain couples TRBV9 to TRBJ2-1; no reliable D call. Trimming left V 7 bases short and J 3 bases short, with 8 bases between. CDR3 length: 12 residues. Germline V gives CDR1 SGDLS, CDR2 YYNGEE. The DNA of the CDR3 is TGTGCCAGCGGCATCGACTACAATGAGCAGTTCTTC. The encoded protein is CASGIDYNEQFF. The whole variable domain, remainder taken from reference TRBV9 and TRBJ2-1, is DSGVTQTPKHLITATGQRVTLRCSPRSGDLSVYWYQQSLDQGLQFLIQYYNGEERAKGNILERFSAQQFPDLHSELNLSSLELGDSALYFCASGIDYNEQFFGPGTRLTVL.

V is TRBV27 and J is TRBJ1-5; TRBD1 aligns across 8 bases. The trim removed 5 bases at V and 1 base at J, leaving 10 bases unmatched. CDR3 length equals 17 residues. Germline V gene lookup returns CDR1 MNHEY and CDR2 SMNVEV (reference sequence). This chain's CDR3 is CASSPFQGAGSNQPQHF. CDR3 nucleotides: TGTGCCAGCAGTCCGTTCCAGGGGGCAGGAAGCAATCAGCCCCAGCATTTT.

The V call is TRBV5-5, the J call TRBJ2-7; TRBD2 agrees at 7 bases. Germline CDR1 reads SGHKS; CDR2 reads YYEKEE (reference sequence). The CDR3 runs to 16 residues. Germline trimming cut 4 bases from V and 3 bases from J; bases unmatched to any gene: 13. For the CDR3, the DNA is TGTGCCAGCAGCCCCCGAAGGTCGGGGGAGGGCTACGAGCAGTACTTC. Translation gives CASSPRRSGEGYEQYF.

This sequence joins TRBV18 and TRBJ1-4, with a possible D match to TRBD1 (5 bases). CDR1 and CDR2 from the germline V gene are KGHSH and LQKENI. Trimming took off 4 bases at V and 7 bases at J, with 13 bases between the two ends. The CDR3 contains 14 residues. CDR3 protein: CASSRAGLGEKLFF. The CDR3 nucleotides are TGTGCCAGCTCACGTGCAGGGCTGGGTGAAAAACTGTTTTTT.

The chain employs TRBV6-1 and TRBJ2-1, with 8 bases fitting TRBD2. The CDR3 length is 14 residues. The germline CDR1 and CDR2 sequences are MNHNS and SASEGT. Unmatched junction bases numbered 3, after V lost 5 bases and J lost 3 bases. CDR3 protein: CASSSSGRYNEQFF. In DNA form, the CDR3 reads TGTGCCAGCAGTTCTAGCGGGCGCTACAATGAGCAGTTCTTC.

CDR3 sequence: CASSPARGEQYF. The CDR3 region has the DNA TGTGCCAGCAGCCCCGCCCGAGGCGAGCAGTACTTC. V usage is TRBV5-4 and J usage is TRBJ2-7, with unresolved D. Trimming pared 4 bases from V and 6 bases from J, leaving 11 bases between. The CDR3 is made up of 12 amino acids. Germline V gene sequence: CDR1 SGHNT, CDR2 YYREEE (reference sequence).

The V gene is TRBV10-1, the J gene TRBJ2-5, with a possible D match to TRBD1 (6 bases). CDR1 is WNHNN and CDR2 is SYGVQD in the germline V gene (reference sequence). Between the trimmed V and J ends, which lost 4 bases and 4 bases, there was a span of 16 bases. This CDR3 spans 15 amino acids. CDR3 in amino acids: CASSAVDRTLETQYF. CDR3 bases: TGCGCCAGCAGTGCGGTAGACAGGACCCTAGAGACCCAGTACTTC.

The rearrangement links TRBV19 to TRBJ2-7; D possibly corresponds to TRBD2 (5 bases). Per germline, CDR1 LNHDA and CDR2 SQIVND (reference sequence). This CDR3 is built from 13 residues. Trimming cost V 5 bases and J 3 bases, with 11 bases left between them. In DNA form, the CDR3 reads TGTGCCAGTAGTCAAACGGGGATCTACGAGCAGTACTTC. It specifies CASSQTGIYEQYF.

The chain uses TRBV5-1 and TRBJ2-3; D possibly corresponds to TRBD2 (5 bases). Germline CDR1 reads SGHRS; CDR2 reads YFSETQ. This CDR3 has 15 amino acids. Trimming stripped 0 bases from V and 6 bases from J, with 14 bases between. In DNA form, the CDR3 reads TGCGCCAGCAGCTTGGCCTATCCGGAGGCGGATACGCAGTATTTT. Its translation is CASSLAYPEADTQYF.

This chain links TRBV21-1 with TRBJ2-7; the listed D gene, TRBD1, was not tested against the DNA. TRBV21-1 is shown as a pseudogene. The CDR3 totals 17 residues. This chain's CDR3 is CASSHFPRGQGSDEQYF. The CDR3 nucleotides are TGTGCCAGCAGCCACTTCCCCCGGGGACAGGGGTCGGACGAGCAGTACTTC.

This clone has a single count. V usage is TRBV4-1 and J usage is TRBJ2-5; TRBD2 agrees at 12 bases. This CDR3 region has 18 residues. Germline V gives CDR1 MGHRA, CDR2 YSYEKL. With 3 bases clipped from V and 3 bases from J, the junction kept 11 bases outside the gene matches. CDR3 loop: CASSHGLAGSTIEETQYF. For the CDR3, the DNA is TGCGCCAGCAGCCACGGACTAGCGGGGAGCACAATAGAAGAGACCCAGTACTTC.